The clone carrying this T cell receptor (beta chain) was seen only once. Its antigen is as yet unknown. This entry comes from a study of CXCR4 blockade with PD-1 therapy in pancreatic cancer. Study-level results: Only TCRbeta chains were sequenced here. Convergent selection by common tumor antigens was suggested by nucleotide rearrangement counts. Tumor clonality averaged around 0.14 versus 0.05 in healthy blood, not predicting survival.

The archived tumor blocks came from patients without neoadjuvant therapy before resection. The V end lost 5 bases, the J end lost 2 bases, and 13 bases lay between the germline ends. This CDR3 has 15 residues. The V gene's germline CDR1 is LGHNT and CDR2 FRNRAP. Assay: immunoSEQ multiplex PCR; the TCRdb copy retains only in-frame clones and omits some. The sample carries more than 15,000 clones, about 72% recorded once. This clonotype was obtained from a human donor with pancreatic ductal adenocarcinoma. The chain uses TRBV12-5 and TRBJ2-1; D assignment may be TRBD1 or TRBD2 (5 bases each). The material sequenced was tumor tissue. Here the CDR3 reads CASGPRDAAYNEQFF. In DNA, the CDR3 is TGTGCTAGTGGTCCCCGGGACGCGGCCTACAATGAGCAGTTCTTC. Using reference TRBV12-5 and TRBJ2-1 for the parts outside the CDR3, the full variable domain is DARVTQTPRHKVTEMGQEVTMRCQPILGHNTVFWYRQTMMQGLELLAYFRNRAPLDDSGMPKDRFSAEMPDATLATLKIQPSEPRDSAVYFCASGPRDAAYNEQFFGPGTRLTVL.